One sample yielded the 21 T cell receptor beta chains listed below, sequenced in a study of beta chain features in type 1 diabetes. Of the isolated RNA, all was reverse transcribed, and so the sequenced material was expressed TCRB transcripts. Generated by immunoSEQ multiplex PCR, the TCRdb table keeps only in-frame clones and is missing some. Here the sample spans about 900,000 clones, roughly 15% being singletons. Sequenced: naive CD4+ T cells from blood. The receptors here all came from a woman younger than 30 in good health.

This clone has only a few counts. The chain links TRBV6-5 to TRBJ2-1; D gene ambiguous. The CDR3 runs 15 residues. Germline lookup yields CDR1 MNHEY and CDR2 SVGAGI. V was cut by 4 bases and J by 9 bases, with 19 bases left in between. The CDR3 spells CASSSLSFPLGEQFF. The CDR3 DNA is TGTGCCAGCAGTTCCCTCTCCTTCCCCCTGGGTGAGCAGTTCTTC.

The genes are TRBV5-6 and TRBJ2-6, with D uncertain. The CDR3 runs to 14 residues. Germline V CDR1 and CDR2: SGHDT, YYEEEE. The V and J ends lost 4 bases and 4 bases respectively, with 9 bases between them. CDR3 region: CASSQRAGANVLTF. The CDR3 DNA reads TGTGCCAGCAGCCAACGAGCCGGGGCCAACGTCCTGACTTTC.

J is TRBJ2-7 and V is TRBV6-6; 9 bases line up with TRBD2. This CDR3 spans 14 amino acids. The V and J ends lost 8 bases and 0 bases, in that order; junction bases with no gene match: 5. The germline V gene has CDR1 MNHNY and CDR2 SVGAGI (reference sequence). CDR3 protein: CASQRGAVSYEQYF. The CDR3 DNA reads as TGTGCCAGCCAGCGGGGGGCCGTCTCCTACGAGCAGTACTTC.

V and J are TRBV7-2 and TRBJ2-7, with 14 bases identical to TRBD2. Looked up from germline, CDR1 is SGHTA and CDR2 is FQGNSA. With V trimmed by 6 bases and J by 7 bases, 8 bases remained unmatched. The length of the CDR3 is 15 residues. CDR3 amino acids: CASRRGLAGVEEQYF. The CDR3 DNA sequence: TGTGCCAGCAGGAGGGGACTAGCGGGAGTGGAAGAGCAGTACTTC.

V gene TRBV5-4 combines with J gene TRBJ2-1; TRBD2 aligns across 12 bases. Per germline, CDR1 SGHNT and CDR2 YYREEE (reference sequence). This CDR3 contains 15 residues. J was trimmed by 5 bases and V by 6 bases; bases with no gene match: 6. The CDR3 bases are TGTGCCAGCAACAGGCTAGCGGGAGGGCACAATGAGCAGTTCTTC. This encodes CASNRLAGGHNEQFF.

The chain joins TRBV9 to TRBJ2-1, with 9 bases fitting TRBD2. J was trimmed by 10 bases and V by 0 bases; bases with no gene match: 8. The germline gives CDR1 SGDLS, CDR2 YYNGEE. The CDR3 is 15 amino acids. The CDR3 DNA is TGTGCCAGCAGCGTAGGGGGACTAGCATCTGGGGAGCAGTTCTTC. This translates into CASSVGGLASGEQFF.

This chain links TRBV27 with TRBJ1-5, with 9 positions matching TRBD1. The CDR3 length is 17 residues. Germline CDR1 reads MNHEY; CDR2 reads SMNVEV (reference sequence). J lost 4 bases, V lost 6 bases, and 13 bases had no gene match. The CDR3 bases are TGTGCCAGCAGACAAAAGACAGGGGGTGGGAGAAATCAGCCCCAGCATTTT. It translates to CASRQKTGGGRNQPQHF.

This clone was observed a few times. V gene TRBV7-9 combines with J gene TRBJ2-5; perhaps TRBD1 as D (6 bases). This CDR3 has 15 amino acids. Germline V gene sequence: CDR1 SEHNR, CDR2 FQNEAQ (reference sequence). V dropped 7 bases and J dropped 2 bases, with 17 bases sitting between them. The CDR3 sequence is CASTQRPGEQETQYF. CDR3 nucleotides: TGTGCCAGCACCCAGCGACCAGGGGAGCAAGAGACCCAGTACTTC.

The rearrangement links TRBV4-2 to TRBJ2-3; a weak D match, TRBD2 (6 bases). The CDR3 totals 16 residues. Trimming shortened V by 4 bases and J by 0 bases, and 14 bases separated the two germline ends. Germline values: CDR1 LGHNA, CDR2 YNFKEQ. In DNA form, the CDR3 reads TGTGCCAGCAGCCTAGCTGGGGCGGGAAGCACAGATACGCAGTATTTT. Its protein product is CASSLAGAGSTDTQYF.

This clone occurred once. The V call is TRBV6-1, the J call TRBJ2-7; D is ambiguous. CDR1 and CDR2 (germline): MNHNS, SASEGT. The CDR3 totals 17 residues. Trimming shortened V by 2 bases and J by 0 bases, and 17 bases separated the two germline ends. The DNA for the CDR3 is TGTGCCAGCAGTGAAAGACTGAGAACTTCTATCTCCTACGAGCAGTACTTC. It specifies CASSERLRTSISYEQYF.

This clone was seen more than once but under ten times. V gene TRBV19 combines with J gene TRBJ2-3; 8 bases map to TRBD1. Trimming cost V 5 bases and J 2 bases; bases outside gene matches: 6. Germline CDR1 LNHDA, CDR2 SQIVND (reference sequence). The CDR3 loop spans 15 amino acids. The CDR3 coding sequence is TGTGCCAGTAGTCCACGACAGGGGAACACAGATACGCAGTATTTT. This gives the protein CASSPRQGNTDTQYF.

This clone was counted once. The CDR3, as DNA: TGTGCCAGCAGCTTAGAGGGACGAGCCTACGAGCAGTACTTC. Its translation is CASSLEGRAYEQYF. J is TRBJ2-7 and V is TRBV7-8, with D perhaps being TRBD1 or TRBD2 (5 bases each). The V end lost 1 base, the J end lost 2 bases, and 9 bases lay between the germline ends. The germline CDR1 and CDR2 sequences are SGHVS and FQNEAQ. The CDR3 sequence is 14 residues long.

This clone was seen only a few times. The V call is TRBV9, the J call TRBJ1-4; weak D call: TRBD1 (6 bases). The CDR3 spans 18 residues. Germline CDR1 is SGDLS and CDR2 is YYNGEE. V lost 4 bases and J 4 bases, leaving 23 bases between the germline ends. CDR3 nucleotides: TGTGCCAGCAGCCTAACCTCCTTGCCGACAGGTGGTAATGAAAAACTGTTTTTT. It specifies CASSLTSLPTGGNEKLFF.

This chain joins TRBV28 and TRBJ2-2; D gene unclear. The V and J ends lost 5 bases and 5 bases respectively, with 6 bases between them. This CDR3 has 12 amino acids. CDR1 is MDHEN, CDR2 SYDVKM, per germline. The DNA of the CDR3 is TGTGCCAGCAGTCCCGTGACCGGGGAGCTGTTTTTT. Translating it yields CASSPVTGELFF.

The chain carries TRBV19 and TRBJ2-4; D might be TRBD1 or TRBD2, each matching 6 bases. The V end was cut by 3 bases, the J end by 6 bases, with 15 bases between. The V gene's germline CDR1 is LNHDA and CDR2 SQIVND (reference sequence). The CDR3 loop spans 15 amino acids. The CDR3 loop is CASSIRGGTINIQYF. CDR3 coding DNA: TGTGCCAGTAGTATCAGGGGCGGGACGATAAACATTCAGTACTTC.

This clone showed up just a few times. The chain recombines TRBV29-1 with TRBJ2-3, with D unresolved. CDR1 is SQVTM, CDR2 ANQGSEA, per germline. With 0 bases removed from V and 6 bases from J, the gap between germline ends came to 7 bases. The CDR3 spans 12 residues. The CDR3, as DNA: TGCAGCGTTGAAGACTTTACGGATACGCAGTATTTT. Encoded protein: CSVEDFTDTQYF.

A word on this clone: Other nucleotide sequences from this sample produce the same CDR3. The gene calls are TRBV5-4 and TRBJ1-5; D gene uncertain. This CDR3 is built from 13 residues. Between the trimmed V and J ends, which lost 4 bases and 4 bases, there was a span of 9 bases. Germline-derived CDR1 and CDR2 are SGHNT and YYREEE (reference sequence). The CDR3 spells CASSPGRNQPQHF. For the CDR3, the DNA is TGTGCCAGCAGCCCCGGCCGAAATCAGCCCCAGCATTTT.

This clone has more than one count but fewer than ten. V gene TRBV18 combines with J gene TRBJ2-1; 7 nucleotides align to TRBD1. With V trimmed by 9 bases and J by 1 base, 6 bases remained unmatched. The germline V gene encodes CDR1 KGHSH and CDR2 LQKENI. This CDR3 contains 14 residues. CDR3 region: CASTGAASYNEQFF. The CDR3 region has the DNA TGTGCCAGTACAGGGGCGGCATCCTACAATGAGCAGTTCTTC.

This clone was observed a handful of times. V gene TRBV10-3 combines with J gene TRBJ2-3; a weak D match, TRBD1 (5 bases). This CDR3 is 13 amino acids long. V gave up 8 bases and J gave up 5 bases, with 14 bases separating them. From germline, CDR1 is ENHRY and CDR2 SYGVKD. The CDR3 sequence: CAIAGYSGDTQYF. The CDR3 bases are TGTGCCATCGCAGGGTATTCGGGAGATACGCAGTATTTT.

The V and J genes are TRBV15 and TRBJ2-2; D not certain. The germline CDR1 and CDR2 sequences are LNHNV and YYDKDF (reference sequence). With 0 bases removed from V and 1 base from J, the gap between germline ends came to 3 bases. The CDR3 spans 14 residues. This CDR3 is CATSRDLNTGELFF. CDR3 bases: TGTGCCACCAGCAGAGATCTGAACACCGGGGAGCTGTTTTTT.

This clone was seen only a few times. DNA of the CDR3: TGTGCCAGCAGGGACTCTGGGGCCAACGTCCTGACTTTC. Translated: CASRDSGANVLTF. The chain is built from TRBV18 and TRBJ2-6, with no clear D. This CDR3 region has 13 residues. Germline V lookup: CDR1 KGHSH, CDR2 LQKENI. The V and J ends lost 8 bases and 0 bases respectively, with 5 bases between them.